This TCR beta chain was identified in a study of regulatory T cells in long-lasting Graves disease (dated by TCRdb to about 2021). A note on the overall study: In the newly diagnosed Graves' disease group, patients had been taking antithyroid drugs for less than 3 months. Peripheral blood TCR sequencing and RNA sequencing compared persistent Graves' disease patients with newly diagnosed Graves' disease patients. The study took place in China and was registered as a clinical trial. A total of about 33 samples underwent TCR sequencing, from roughly 13 patients with persistent Graves' disease and 20 or so patients with newly diagnosed Graves' disease. The research as a whole found: Persistent patients shared more public clonotypes among themselves (2,741) than newly diagnosed patients did (approximately 970). Peripheral blood alone was examined, since thyroid tissue, which constituted the primary lesion, could not be accessed. TRBV28, TRBJ1-2 and TRBJ2-5 were preferentially used in persistent disease, while TRBV20-1 and TRBJ2-1 were favored in newly diagnosed disease. Sequencing and analysis were limited to the TCR beta chain. Compared with newly diagnosed patients, patients with persistent Graves' disease had lower TCR Shannon entropy and fewer highly expanded clones, which suggests clonal expansion. The authors noted that the small sample size was a limitation that may lower accuracy.

CDR1 and CDR2 are read off the germline V gene as KGHSY and FQNENV. Inclusive of the bounding cysteine and phenylalanine, the CDR3 is 12 residues long. Only the CDR3 region is kept as DNA, spanning 36 bases read in frame from base 1. Trimming at the junction amounts to 4 bases on V and 5 bases on J, and the germline ends lie 9 bases apart. This clonotype was counted at least ten times. What this receptor recognizes is not known. There are no base qualities to consult, and no much larger clone falls within one base. The protocol used for the library was multiplex PCR. For sequencing, an Illumina HiSeq 4000 was employed. To build TCR beta libraries, CDR3 regions were amplified by Arm-PCR using iRepertoire HTBI primers. Before sequencing, the PCR products underwent gel purification. The authors processed their data as follows. Gene usage analysis of CDR3 amino acid clonotypes used the approximately 62 TRBV and 14 TRBJ segments found across samples. COPE and FqMerger were used to merge the filtered high-quality paired reads into contigs. Contigs were aligned with BLAST to IMGT TRBV, TRBD and TRBJ reference genes, and CDR3 was defined per IMGT. Clonotypes above 0.1% frequency were classified as highly expanded clones. Shannon entropy was used to measure repertoire diversity, and the Gini coefficient was used to measure V-J evenness. Clonotypes shared by more than one individual were considered public. The public sequencing data were trimmed at Q25 with fastp and processed into clonotypes with MiXCR by TCRdb, which kept only in-frame beta chains. Rows merge per CDR3 protein into single entries with the most common DNA and genes. TCRdb's processing, not the authors' own work, is the source of the V and J calls. This sample has around 250,000 distinct CDR3 sequences in its table, and 18% of those were observed once. Less than 15% of the sample is held by the ten biggest clonotypes.

The sample's time point, from its label and the paper: newly diagnosed GD, antithyroid drugs for less than 3 months. For both TCR sequencing and RNA sequencing, RNA was extracted from PBMCs in TRIzol. The diagnosis of Graves' disease was made according to American Thyroid Association guidelines. The patients came from an endocrinology department in Xi'an, China. Each patient gave approximately 10 milliliters of peripheral blood, collected in an EDTA anticoagulant tube. Ficoll Paque Plus density gradient separation was used to isolate PBMCs, and no further T cell sorting was performed. RNA quality was checked with an Agilent 2100 Bioanalyzer and agarose gel, and concentration with a NanoDrop 2000. The same specimen was also included in a second study, on T cells in Graves' hyperthyroidism and ophthalmopathy. As described in the second report: A patient counted as having stable Graves' hyperthyroidism if no progression to ophthalmopathy occurred over 18 months of follow-up. Hyperthyroidism patients were newly diagnosed, had a disease duration of under 2 months, and were aged 18 to 65 years. Patients with uncontrolled infections, other autoimmune diseases, pregnancy or lactation were excluded. Diagnoses relied on clinical symptoms, serum thyroxine and TRAb, thyroid ultrasound and orbital computed tomography. A first-round RT-PCR of the TCR CDR3 used the HTBI primer set with the Qiagen OneStep RT-PCR kit. Most expanded thyroid clonotypes (frequency above 0.001) were also detected in blood, a finding suggesting that blood repertoires may reflect thyroid immune responses. A 13 V-J signature model separated ophthalmopathy from stable hyperthyroidism, with approximately 86% sensitivity and 81.08% specificity in cross-validation and 80%/75% in testing. In validation, progression to ophthalmopathy was predicted by the model with 70.59% sensitivity and roughly 76% specificity, a median of about 6.4 months before onset. To identify TCR V-J signatures that set the groups apart, the researchers used a discovery cohort of 100 patients, made up of some 41 with Graves' ophthalmopathy and 57 with stable Graves' hyperthyroidism. Prospective prediction of ophthalmopathy was tested in an independent validation cohort of 18 to 20 hyperthyroidism patients and 15 to 17 patients who later progressed to ophthalmopathy. The 80 to 100 discovery patients were randomly divided into training and test sets at a 7:3 ratio. In roughly six Graves' hyperthyroidism patients, the study also compared T-cell repertoires from thyroid tissue with T-cell repertoires from blood. After sampling, hyperthyroidism patients received methimazole starting at 30 mg daily, and ophthalmopathy patients received high-dose intravenous methylprednisolone. A second multiplex PCR round built the libraries, followed by size selection and purification. Libraries were sequenced paired-end with 100 bp reads on an Illumina HiSeq2000. SOAPnuke was used to process the raw data, with reads discarded if the reads contained adapters or uncalled bases, had a mean Phred below 15, or lacked an exact constant-primer or identifier match. COPE v1.2.5 was used to merge the high-quality paired reads, and each unique nucleotide sequence was defined as a clonotype. Clonotypes were aligned to IMGT TRBV, TRBD and TRBJ reference segments using MiTCR v1.1. Analysis was restricted to V-J combinations with a frequency above 0.0001, which covered about 99% of repertoires. A TCS score was defined as the ratio of F50 (clonal expansion) to E x V (chaos), with BLOSUM62-based TCRdist applied between CDR3 peptides within each V-J. Welch's t-statistics and random forest reduced 450 to 600 V-J features to 13, which were used in a naive Bayes classifier (R e1071). Sample size was not statistically predetermined, and investigators were not blinded to group allocation. The paper describes TCR Vbeta CDR3 sequencing of more than 120 peripheral blood samples, made up of some 42 ophthalmopathy patients, roughly 72 hyperthyroidism patients and roughly 17 progressor patients.

The sequencing used peripheral blood mononuclear cells (PBMCs), collected at new diagnosis, from a patient treated with antithyroid drugs. The receptor was derived from a woman in her 30s with Graves disease. Donor details come from another sample of the same person, matched by shared clones. The chain uses TRBV16 and TRBJ2-7, with a weak D call of TRBD1 (5 bases match). The DNA reads as follows: TGTGCCAGCAGCCGGCAACAGGACGAGCAGTACTTC. This translates into CASSRQQDEQYF.